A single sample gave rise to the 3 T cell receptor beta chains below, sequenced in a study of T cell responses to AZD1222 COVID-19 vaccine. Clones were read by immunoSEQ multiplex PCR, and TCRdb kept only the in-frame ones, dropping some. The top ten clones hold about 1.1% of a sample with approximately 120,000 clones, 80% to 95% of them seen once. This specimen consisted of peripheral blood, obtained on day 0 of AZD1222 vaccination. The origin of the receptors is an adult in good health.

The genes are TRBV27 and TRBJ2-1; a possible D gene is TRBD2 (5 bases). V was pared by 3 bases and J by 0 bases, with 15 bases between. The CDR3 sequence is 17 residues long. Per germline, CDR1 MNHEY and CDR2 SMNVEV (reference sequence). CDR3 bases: TGTGCCAGCAGTTTGTGGGCCCCTACTAGCTCCTACAATGAGCAGTTCTTC. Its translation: CASSLWAPTSSYNEQFF.

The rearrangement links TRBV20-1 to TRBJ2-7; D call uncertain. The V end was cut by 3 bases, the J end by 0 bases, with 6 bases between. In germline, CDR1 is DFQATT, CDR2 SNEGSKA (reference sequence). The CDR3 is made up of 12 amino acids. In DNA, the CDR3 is TGCAGTGCTAGTCCGTACTCCTACGAGCAGTACTTC. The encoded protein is CSASPYSYEQYF.

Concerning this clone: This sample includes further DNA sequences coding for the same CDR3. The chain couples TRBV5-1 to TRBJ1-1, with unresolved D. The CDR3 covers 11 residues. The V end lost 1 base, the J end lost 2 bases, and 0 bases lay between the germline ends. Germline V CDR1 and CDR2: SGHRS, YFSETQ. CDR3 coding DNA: TGCGCCAGCAGCTTGAACACTGAAGCTTTCTTT. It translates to CASSLNTEAFF.